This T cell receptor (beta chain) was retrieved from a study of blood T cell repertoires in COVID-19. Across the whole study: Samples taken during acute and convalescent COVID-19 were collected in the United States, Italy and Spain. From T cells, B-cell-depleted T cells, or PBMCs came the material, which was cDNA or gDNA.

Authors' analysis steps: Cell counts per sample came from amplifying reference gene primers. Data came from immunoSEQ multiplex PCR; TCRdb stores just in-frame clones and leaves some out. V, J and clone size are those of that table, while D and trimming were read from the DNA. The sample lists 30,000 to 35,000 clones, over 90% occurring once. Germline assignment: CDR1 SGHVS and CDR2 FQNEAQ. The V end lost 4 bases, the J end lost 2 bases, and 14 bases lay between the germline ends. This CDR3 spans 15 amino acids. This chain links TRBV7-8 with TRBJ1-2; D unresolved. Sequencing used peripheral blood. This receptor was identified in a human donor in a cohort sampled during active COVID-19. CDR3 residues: CASSSAYGSNYGYTF. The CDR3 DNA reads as TGTGCCAGCAGCTCCGCATATGGCTCGAACTATGGCTACACCTTC.